The subject of this entry is one TCR beta chain. Each CDR3 protein is one row after TCRdb ran MiXCR on the 5' RACE reads. The sample gives 690,000 or so distinct CDR3 sequences, 8% to 9% of which show up once; 0.85% to 1% is in the top ten. Healthy Caucasians were all of the donors. These data originate in a study of identical twins. The CDR3 is 17 residues long. Looked up from germline, CDR1 is MNHEY and CDR2 is SVGAGI. V was clipped by 4 bases and J by 4 bases; unmatched bases: 9. This sample was also put to use in a study of yellow fever vaccine responses in identical twins. This second study notes: Reportedly, twins showed a vaccine T cell response that looked partly convergent and partly personalized.

Sequencing was done on a sample of PBMCs. The rearrangement links TRBV6-5 to TRBJ2-2, with TRBD2 matching 10 bases. This TCR came from a woman under 30 in good health. The CDR3 is CASSSRLAGGSTGELFF. The CDR3 DNA reads TGTGCCAGCAGTTCCCGTTTAGCGGGGGGTTCCACCGGGGAGCTGTTTTTT.